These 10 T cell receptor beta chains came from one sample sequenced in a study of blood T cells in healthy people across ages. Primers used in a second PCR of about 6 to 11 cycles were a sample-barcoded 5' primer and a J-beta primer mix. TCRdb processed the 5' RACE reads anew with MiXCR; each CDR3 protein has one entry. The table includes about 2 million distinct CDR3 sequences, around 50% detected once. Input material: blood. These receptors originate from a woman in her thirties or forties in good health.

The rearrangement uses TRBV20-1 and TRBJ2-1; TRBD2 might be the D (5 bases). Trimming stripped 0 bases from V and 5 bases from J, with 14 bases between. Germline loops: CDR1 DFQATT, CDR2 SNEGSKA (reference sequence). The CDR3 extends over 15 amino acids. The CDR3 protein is CSARESSYPHNEQFF. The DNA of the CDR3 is TGCAGTGCTAGAGAATCTAGCTACCCTCACAATGAGCAGTTCTTC.

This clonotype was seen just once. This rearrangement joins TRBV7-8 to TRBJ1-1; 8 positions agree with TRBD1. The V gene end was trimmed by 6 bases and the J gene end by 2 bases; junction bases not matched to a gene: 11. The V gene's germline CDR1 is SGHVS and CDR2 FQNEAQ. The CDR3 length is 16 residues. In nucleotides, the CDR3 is TGTGCCAGCAGTCGTCGACAGGGGAAGCGTAACACTGAAGCTTTCTTT. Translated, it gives CASSRRQGKRNTEAFF.

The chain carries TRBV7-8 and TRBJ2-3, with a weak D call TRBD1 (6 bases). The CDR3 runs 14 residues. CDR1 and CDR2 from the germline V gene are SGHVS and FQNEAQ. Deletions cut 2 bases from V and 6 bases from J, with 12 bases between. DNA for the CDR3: TGTGCCAGCAGCTTAAGGGGGACCGAGGATACGCAGTATTTT. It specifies CASSLRGTEDTQYF.

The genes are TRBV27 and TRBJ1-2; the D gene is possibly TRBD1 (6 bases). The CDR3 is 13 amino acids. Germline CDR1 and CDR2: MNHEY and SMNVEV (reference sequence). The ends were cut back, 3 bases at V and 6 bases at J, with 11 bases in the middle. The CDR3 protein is CASSLMGADGYTF. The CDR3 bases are TGTGCCAGCAGTTTGATGGGGGCGGATGGCTACACCTTC.

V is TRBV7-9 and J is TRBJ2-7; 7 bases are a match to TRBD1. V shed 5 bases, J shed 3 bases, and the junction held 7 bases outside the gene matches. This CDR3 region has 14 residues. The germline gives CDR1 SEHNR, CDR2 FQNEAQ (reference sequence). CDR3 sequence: CASSVGTVNYEQYF. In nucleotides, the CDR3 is TGTGCCAGCAGCGTCGGGACAGTGAACTACGAGCAGTACTTC.

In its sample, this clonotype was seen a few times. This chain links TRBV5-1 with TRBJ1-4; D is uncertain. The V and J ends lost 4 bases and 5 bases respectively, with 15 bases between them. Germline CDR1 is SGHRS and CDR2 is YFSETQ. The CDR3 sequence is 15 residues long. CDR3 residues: CASSPYRSLNEKLFF. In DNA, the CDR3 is TGCGCCAGCAGCCCCTACAGATCTTTAAATGAAAAACTGTTTTTT.

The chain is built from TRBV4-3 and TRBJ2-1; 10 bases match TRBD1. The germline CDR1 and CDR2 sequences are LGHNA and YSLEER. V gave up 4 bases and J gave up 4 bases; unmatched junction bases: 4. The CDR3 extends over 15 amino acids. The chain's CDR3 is CASSREGQGYNEQFF. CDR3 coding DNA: TGCGCCAGCAGCCGGGAGGGACAGGGGTACAATGAGCAGTTCTTC.

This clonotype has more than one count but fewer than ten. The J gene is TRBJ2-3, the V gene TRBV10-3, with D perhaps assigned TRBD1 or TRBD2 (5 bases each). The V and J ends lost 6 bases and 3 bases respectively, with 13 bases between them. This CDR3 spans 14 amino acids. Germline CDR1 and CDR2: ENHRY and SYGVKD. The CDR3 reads CAIRGDQKTDTQYF. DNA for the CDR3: TGTGCCATCAGGGGGGACCAAAAGACAGATACGCAGTATTTT.

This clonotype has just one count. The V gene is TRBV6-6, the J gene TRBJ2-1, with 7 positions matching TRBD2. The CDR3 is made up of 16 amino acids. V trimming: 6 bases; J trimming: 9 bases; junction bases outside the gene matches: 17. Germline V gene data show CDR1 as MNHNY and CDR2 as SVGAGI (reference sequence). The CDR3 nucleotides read TGTGCCAGCAGGGACATCGCAGGACTAGATTCTGGTGAGCAGTTCTTC. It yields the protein CASRDIAGLDSGEQFF.

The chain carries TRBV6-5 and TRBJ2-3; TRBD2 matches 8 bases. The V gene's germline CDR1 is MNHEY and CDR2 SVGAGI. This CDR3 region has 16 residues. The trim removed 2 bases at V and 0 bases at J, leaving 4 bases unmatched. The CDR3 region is CASSYTIAGSTDTQYF. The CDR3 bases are TGTGCCAGCAGTTACACGATAGCGGGAAGCACAGATACGCAGTATTTT.